This T cell receptor (beta chain) stems from a study of shared clonotypes between healthy human individuals (dated by TCRdb to 2019 to 2021). General notes on the study: Three men and two women, aged 18 to 49 years, made up the cohort. Libraries were prepared and TCR repertoires were sequenced by different laboratories using diverse techniques, in order to increase sequencing depth and limit assay-specific biases. For each donor, CD4 naive and CD4 memory were each given three plates, CD8 naive was given two plates, and CD8 memory was given one plate. Leukapheresis yielded between about 0.9 and 9.5 billion PBMCs per donor. To estimate repertoire size and how much clonotype sharing occurs between individuals, the study deeply sequenced the blood TCR repertoires of five healthy adults.

The donors were healthy, HIV-negative adults with no recently reported acute infections or vaccinations. Every donor was a Caucasian adult residing in Nashville, Tennessee, USA. CD4+ T cells were enriched through magnetic negative selection, after which naive cells were positively selected on CD45RA and the remaining negative fraction served as the memory subset. After blood collection by leukapheresis, PBMCs were isolated using Ficoll-Histopaque density gradient centrifugation and then cryopreserved in the vapor phase of liquid nitrogen. Analytical flow cytometry was used to check the purity and quantity of each magnetically sorted T cell population. Each sorted fraction had its genomic DNA isolated and then quantified by UV absorbance on a Nanodrop 2000c. Beyond this particular receptor, the publication reports: Because the study included only a small number of donors, the genetic and exposure-history diversity represented was limited. Based on pairwise subsampling, the degree of clonotype sharing among donors was expected to be affected by sequencing depth. Compared with non-shared clonotypes, the clonotypes found in all four sorted-subset donors had higher generation probabilities. Sharing across a few donors was observed for about 4.8% of naive CD4, 3.5% of naive CD8, 2.3% of memory CD4, and about 0.39% of memory CD8 clonotypes. Sampling was restricted to blood, and TCR repertoires in tissue are likely to differ from TCR repertoires in blood. Larger estimated clonotype richness was generally found for naive subsets than for memory subsets. Rarefaction of sorted-subset datasets indicated incomplete sequencing despite the large sequencing depth.

In the case of this clone: Its target antigen remains unknown. Base qualities are not at hand, and no much larger clone is one base apart.

TCR CDR3 regions were amplified from genomic DNA by multiplex PCR using the deep immunoSEQ assay. Genomic DNA extracted from each cell subset was distributed evenly over all wells of several immunoSEQ 96-well plates, and each plate served as one replicate. For sorted subsets, approximately 200 ng of genomic DNA, equivalent to 25,000 to 35,000 T cell genomes, went into each replicate PCR. Purified libraries were quantified with a Qubit 3.0 fluorometer, sized on a Bioanalyzer 2100, and re-quantified with the KAPA Library Quantification kit. Every immunoSEQ 96-well plate was sequenced on a dedicated single-read 150-cycle Illumina NextSeq 550 flow cell. The authors processed their data as follows. Because the immunoSEQ output held only junctional sequences and lacked quality scores, the filtering could not match the filtering applied to full-length reads. To assign V/J genes and CDR3, sequences were annotated using PyIR, a Python wrapper for IgBLAST v1.9, with IMGT germline references. Any read was removed if the V/J assignment was weak (E-value above 1e-6), the CDR3 was missing, or the read contained stop codons, out-of-frame junctions, or ambiguous translated residues. V3J clonotypes were defined by identical inferred V gene, J gene, and CDR3 amino acid sequence. To compute the percentage overlap between repertoires, the number of shared unique clonotypes was divided by the size of the smaller repertoire. RTK rarefaction, the Chao1 estimator, and Recon v2.1 estimates of unobserved clonotypes were used to assess repertoire richness. Generation probabilities were computed with OLGA for all TCRbeta clonotypes obtained by the gDNA method from four donors. Entries here come from immuneACCESS through TCRdb and include only in-frame sequences with V and J called. Some clones fail to appear in such tables; in the studies checked, an unresolved V gene covers under half of the shortfall, and the cause of the remainder is unknown. That table furnishes V, J and clone size, whereas the DNA furnished D and trimming. Recorded for this sample are over 850,000 clones; about four fifths of them occurred a single time. The ten largest clones take up around 0.47% of the sample.

Input material: memory CD4+ T cells from PBMCs. Per the publication, the cell subset or site label means: CD45RA-negative fraction. The TCR sequence derives from a man aged 18 to 29 in good health. Some clones in this sample may be carry-over from other donors' samples.

The nucleotides read TGTGCCATCAGGACAGGGGGCGCAGACACTGAAGCTTTCTTT. It specifies CAIRTGGADTEAFF. The chain is made from TRBV10-3 and TRBJ1-1; a stretch of 10 junction bases matches TRBD1. Looking up the germline V gene yields CDR1 ENHRY and CDR2 SYGVKD. Inclusive of the bounding cysteine and phenylalanine, the CDR3 is 14 residues long. This entry keeps only the CDR3 DNA: 42 bases, framed from base 1. The V end gives up 6 bases and the J end 3 bases, leaving 4 bases in the junction not matched to a gene.